A selection of T cell receptor beta chains follows, all from one sample in a study of T-cell reconstitution after alpha-beta-depleted transplantation in children. TCRdb passed the PCR reads through MiXCR, listing each CDR3 protein once. Counted here are about 200,000 distinct CDR3 sequences, roughly 15% occurring once; the ten biggest clones make up around two fifths. Sequences were derived from PBMCs, mostly from graft donor cells, sampled 360 days after TCRalphabeta/CD19-depleted stem cell transplant. These receptors came from a male patient between 2 and 10 years old who had a stem cell transplant for acute lymphoblastic leukemia, so the T cells may come from the graft donor. Each CDR3 is given with its conserved first and last residue. Fields, in order: clone size, V gene, J gene, D gene, CDR3 protein, CDR3 DNA. D genes are given only for firm matches. The size field is filled for only some rows; it gives once, few, many or a size class.

abundance: few
v_gene: TRBV5-5
j_gene: TRBJ2-3
d_gene: -
CDR3aa: CASSGTEGGHTQYF
CDR3nt: TGTGCCAGCAGTGGGACCGAGGGAGGCCATACGCAGTATTTT

abundance: -
v_gene: TRBV7-2
j_gene: TRBJ2-3
d_gene: -
CDR3aa: CASSLGDQYSDTQYF
CDR3nt: TGTGCCAGCAGCTTAGGGGACCAGTACTCAGATACGCAGTATTTT

abundance: -
v_gene: TRBV12-3/TRBV12-4
j_gene: TRBJ2-5
d_gene: -
CDR3aa: CASSPGLLGRETQYF
CDR3nt: TGTGCCAGCAGTCCGGGACTCCTAGGGCGAGAGACCCAGTACTTC

abundance: many
v_gene: TRBV5-1
j_gene: TRBJ2-1
d_gene: -
CDR3aa: CASSLASEAYNEQFF
CDR3nt: TGCGCCAGCAGCTTGGCCAGCGAAGCCTACAATGAGCAGTTCTTC

abundance: many
v_gene: TRBV11-2
j_gene: TRBJ2-2
d_gene: -
CDR3aa: CASSLIPTGQNTGELFF
CDR3nt: TGTGCCAGCAGCTTAATCCCCACAGGGCAGAACACCGGGGAGCTGTTTTTT

abundance: -
v_gene: TRBV24-1
j_gene: TRBJ1-5
d_gene: -
CDR3aa: CATNFGARGNQPQHF
CDR3nt: TGTGCCACCAACTTCGGGGCCCGTGGCAATCAGCCCCAGCATTTT

abundance: few
v_gene: TRBV29-1
j_gene: TRBJ2-5
d_gene: -
CDR3aa: CSVEILGPPGETQYF
CDR3nt: TGCAGCGTTGAGATACTTGGGCCTCCTGGGGAGACCCAGTACTTC

abundance: -
v_gene: TRBV6-2/TRBV6-3
j_gene: TRBJ2-2
d_gene: -
CDR3aa: CASSYGQGRTGELFF
CDR3nt: TGTGCCAGCAGTTACGGGCAGGGCCGCACCGGGGAGCTGTTTTTT

abundance: -
v_gene: TRBV19
j_gene: TRBJ1-1
d_gene: -
CDR3aa: CASSMQGRNTEAFF
CDR3nt: TGTGCCAGTAGTATGCAGGGTAGAAACACTGAAGCTTTCTTT

abundance: -
v_gene: TRBV15
j_gene: TRBJ1-5
d_gene: TRBD1
CDR3aa: CATTHRQGSNQPQHF
CDR3nt: TGTGCCACCACACATAGACAGGGAAGCAATCAGCCCCAGCATTTT

abundance: -
v_gene: TRBV20-1
j_gene: TRBJ2-3
d_gene: -
CDR3aa: CSAREGWQGDTDTQYF
CDR3nt: TGCAGTGCTAGAGAAGGTTGGCAGGGTGACACAGATACGCAGTATTTT

abundance: -
v_gene: TRBV6-5
j_gene: TRBJ2-7
d_gene: TRBD1
CDR3aa: CASSYFDPGQGGGYEQYF
CDR3nt: TGTGCCAGCAGTTACTTTGACCCGGGACAGGGTGGAGGGTACGAGCAGTACTTC

abundance: -
v_gene: TRBV5-1
j_gene: TRBJ2-1
d_gene: -
CDR3aa: CASSLGETPYNEQFF
CDR3nt: TGCGCCAGCAGCTTGGGGGAGACTCCCTACAATGAGCAGTTCTTC

abundance: -
v_gene: TRBV3-1
j_gene: TRBJ1-1
d_gene: TRBD1
CDR3aa: CASSQRTGKSAFF
CDR3nt: TGTGCCAGCAGCCAACGGACAGGGAAATCAGCTTTCTTT

abundance: many
v_gene: TRBV10-3
j_gene: TRBJ2-1
d_gene: -
CDR3aa: CAISGGSRGNEQFF
CDR3nt: TGTGCCATCAGTGGAGGCTCTCGGGGGAATGAGCAGTTCTTC

abundance: -
v_gene: TRBV6-2/TRBV6-3
j_gene: TRBJ2-3
d_gene: -
CDR3aa: CASSTARRAGTDTQYF
CDR3nt: TGTGCCAGCAGTACCGCGCGGAGGGCGGGGACGGATACGCAGTATTTT

abundance: -
v_gene: TRBV12-3/TRBV12-4
j_gene: TRBJ1-6
d_gene: TRBD1
CDR3aa: CASSFRQGIGDNSPLHF
CDR3nt: TGTGCCAGCAGTTTCCGACAGGGTATAGGGGATAATTCACCCCTCCACTTT

abundance: few
v_gene: TRBV19
j_gene: TRBJ2-7
d_gene: -
CDR3aa: CASSPEIPYEQYF
CDR3nt: TGTGCCAGTAGCCCCGAAATTCCCTACGAGCAGTACTTC

abundance: -
v_gene: TRBV5-1
j_gene: TRBJ2-3
d_gene: -
CDR3aa: CASRLGTPPDTQYF
CDR3nt: TGCGCCAGCAGGCTCGGGACTCCCCCAGATACGCAGTATTTT

abundance: -
v_gene: TRBV5-6
j_gene: TRBJ1-5
d_gene: TRBD1
CDR3aa: CASSFQGARSNQPQHF
CDR3nt: TGTGCCAGCAGCTTTCAGGGGGCGAGAAGCAATCAGCCCCAGCATTTT

abundance: few
v_gene: TRBV5-1
j_gene: TRBJ1-1
d_gene: TRBD1
CDR3aa: CASSLVGQGTEAFF
CDR3nt: TGCGCCAGCAGCTTGGTGGGACAGGGGACTGAAGCTTTCTTT

abundance: -
v_gene: TRBV5-1
j_gene: TRBJ2-5
d_gene: -
CDR3aa: CASSLATSYQETQYF
CDR3nt: TGCGCCAGCAGCTTGGCCACCTCGTACCAAGAGACCCAGTACTTC

abundance: many
v_gene: TRBV4-1
j_gene: TRBJ2-3
d_gene: -
CDR3aa: CASSQDRGDTSTDTQYF
CDR3nt: TGCGCCAGCAGCCAAGATCGAGGGGACACCAGCACAGATACGCAGTATTTT

abundance: few
v_gene: TRBV12-3/TRBV12-4
j_gene: TRBJ2-1
d_gene: -
CDR3aa: CASSPSRNEQFF
CDR3nt: TGTGCCAGCAGTCCCTCCCGGAATGAGCAGTTCTTC

abundance: -
v_gene: TRBV5-1
j_gene: TRBJ1-2
d_gene: TRBD1
CDR3aa: CASSFWDRDYGYTF
CDR3nt: TGCGCCAGCAGCTTTTGGGACAGGGATTATGGCTACACCTTC

abundance: -
v_gene: TRBV27
j_gene: TRBJ2-3
d_gene: TRBD2
CDR3aa: CASSLSRTSGVRADTQYF
CDR3nt: TGTGCCAGCAGTTTATCGAGGACTAGCGGGGTTAGGGCAGATACGCAGTATTTT

abundance: few
v_gene: TRBV14
j_gene: TRBJ2-6
d_gene: -
CDR3aa: CASSQDFARGLTGANVLTF
CDR3nt: TGTGCCAGCAGCCAAGATTTCGCCAGGGGACTCACTGGGGCCAACGTCCTGACTTTC

abundance: -
v_gene: TRBV4-1
j_gene: TRBJ1-2
d_gene: -
CDR3aa: CASSHRASRVTAYGYTF
CDR3nt: TGCGCCAGCAGCCATCGCGCCTCCCGGGTAACGGCCTATGGCTACACCTTC

abundance: -
v_gene: TRBV20-1
j_gene: TRBJ2-1
d_gene: -
CDR3aa: CSASASLNEQFF
CDR3nt: TGCAGTGCTAGTGCTAGCCTCAATGAGCAGTTCTTC

abundance: -
v_gene: TRBV7-2
j_gene: TRBJ2-2
d_gene: TRBD2
CDR3aa: CASSFAGANTGELFF
CDR3nt: TGTGCCAGCAGCTTTGCGGGGGCGAACACCGGGGAGCTGTTTTTT

abundance: -
v_gene: TRBV9
j_gene: TRBJ2-5
d_gene: TRBD1
CDR3aa: CASSVGGDRRQETQYF
CDR3nt: TGTGCCAGCAGCGTAGGCGGGGACAGGCGGCAAGAGACCCAGTACTTC

abundance: few
v_gene: TRBV12-3/TRBV12-4
j_gene: TRBJ1-1
d_gene: TRBD1
CDR3aa: CASSLWQGAAEAFF
CDR3nt: TGTGCCAGCAGTTTGTGGCAGGGGGCGGCTGAAGCTTTCTTT

abundance: -
v_gene: TRBV29-1
j_gene: TRBJ1-1
d_gene: TRBD1
CDR3aa: CSVDGGRGTEAFF
CDR3nt: TGCAGCGTTGATGGGGGCAGGGGGACTGAAGCTTTCTTT

abundance: -
v_gene: TRBV2
j_gene: TRBJ2-2
d_gene: TRBD1
CDR3aa: CASSVFPGQRRFTGELFF
CDR3nt: TGTGCCAGCAGTGTTTTTCCGGGACAGCGAAGATTCACCGGGGAGCTGTTTTTT

abundance: many
v_gene: TRBV20-1
j_gene: TRBJ1-1
d_gene: TRBD1
CDR3aa: CSAISSQGGMNTEAFF
CDR3nt: TGCAGTGCTATAAGTTCACAGGGGGGCATGAACACTGAAGCTTTCTTT

abundance: few
v_gene: TRBV15
j_gene: TRBJ2-3
d_gene: -
CDR3aa: CATSRGITDTQYF
CDR3nt: TGTGCCACCAGCAGAGGTATCACAGATACGCAGTATTTT

abundance: few
v_gene: TRBV7-6
j_gene: TRBJ2-7
d_gene: -
CDR3aa: CASSATGFSYEQYF
CDR3nt: TGTGCCAGCAGCGCTACAGGATTTTCCTACGAGCAGTACTTC

abundance: many
v_gene: TRBV5-1
j_gene: TRBJ1-1
d_gene: -
CDR3aa: CASSSQGPNTEAFF
CDR3nt: TGCGCCAGCAGCTCGCAGGGACCGAACACTGAAGCTTTCTTT

abundance: many
v_gene: TRBV20-1
j_gene: TRBJ1-2
d_gene: TRBD1
CDR3aa: CSVLRDRANYGYTF
CDR3nt: TGCAGTGTCCTCCGGGACAGGGCCAACTATGGCTACACCTTC

abundance: few
v_gene: TRBV30
j_gene: TRBJ2-1
d_gene: -
CDR3aa: CAWSRRNEQFF
CDR3nt: TGTGCCTGGAGTCGGCGCAATGAGCAGTTCTTC